The 14 T cell receptor beta chains reported below all come from one sample, sequenced in a study of stem cell transplantation in POMP-related autoinflammatory disease. Libraries were prepared by immunoSEQ multiplex PCR; TCRdb keeps only in-frame clonotypes and omits some of them. The sample carries roughly 10,000 clones, approximately 86% recorded once. No cognate antigen is known for these TCRs. Study results and caveats: Unique TRB V-J gene pairings were limited in number in patients with PRAID. Across all analyzed T-cell subsets, patients with PRAID tended toward reduced diversity and increased clonality.

Sequencing was performed on CD8+ T cells from PBMCs, taken before stem cell transplantation. The source is a human donor with POMP-related autoinflammation and immune dysregulation (PRAID).

The chain employs TRBV4-1 and TRBJ1-1; D gene uncertain. The V gene lost 2 bases and the J gene lost 0 bases, with 4 bases spanning the gap. The CDR3 totals 13 residues. Germline V lookup: CDR1 MGHRA, CDR2 YSYEKL. The CDR3 sequence: CASSQILNTEAFF. CDR3 DNA sequence: TGCGCCAGCAGCCAAATCCTGAACACTGAAGCTTTCTTT.

The V and J genes are TRBV27 and TRBJ1-1; D is undetermined. This CDR3 spans 14 amino acids. V dropped 0 bases and J dropped 3 bases, with 8 bases sitting between them. Germline CDR1 is MNHEY and CDR2 is SMNVEV (reference sequence). The CDR3 is CASSLSAGYTEAFF. As DNA, the CDR3 is TGTGCCAGCAGTTTATCCGCAGGATACACTGAAGCTTTCTTT.

V is TRBV6-1 and J is TRBJ2-7; D is uncertain. The CDR3 spans 13 residues. Germline V CDR1 and CDR2: MNHNS, SASEGT. Trimming removed 5 bases at V and 6 bases at J, with 14 bases between. The CDR3, as DNA: TGTGCCAGCAGTTCAATCCTCGGTACCGAGCAGTACTTC. Translated, it gives CASSSILGTEQYF.

The chain employs TRBV28 and TRBJ2-1; 7 positions agree with TRBD2. The V gene's germline CDR1 is MDHEN and CDR2 SYDVKM. J gave up 5 bases and V 1 base, and 5 bases lay outside the gene matches. This CDR3 spans 15 amino acids. Here the CDR3 DNA reads TGTGCCAGCAGTTTATATGCTAGCGGTAACAATGAGCAGTTCTTC. Its translation is CASSLYASGNNEQFF.

V is TRBV5-4 and J is TRBJ2-1, with D maybe TRBD1 (6 bases). With 0 bases removed from V and 5 bases from J, the gap between germline ends came to 12 bases. The CDR3 is 15 residues long. Germline V gene sequence: CDR1 SGHNT, CDR2 YYREEE (reference sequence). In DNA, the CDR3 is TGTGCCAGCAGCTTGGCCAAACAGGGTAACAATGAGCAGTTCTTC. Its translation: CASSLAKQGNNEQFF.

The chain combines TRBV27 with TRBJ1-1; D possibly corresponds to TRBD1 (6 bases). The CDR3 runs 15 residues. V was trimmed by 0 bases and J by 0 bases, leaving 8 bases between them. Germline lookup yields CDR1 MNHEY and CDR2 SMNVEV (reference sequence). Here the CDR3 DNA reads TGTGCCAGCAGTTTATCGTCAGGGGTGAACACTGAAGCTTTCTTT. It codes for CASSLSSGVNTEAFF.

The chain carries TRBV5-1 and TRBJ2-7; maybe TRBD2 (6 bases). In germline, CDR1 is SGHRS, CDR2 YFSETQ. V was clipped by 5 bases and J by 5 bases, with 11 bases between them. The CDR3 contains 12 residues. The CDR3 sequence: CASSRPGDEQYF. CDR3 DNA sequence: TGCGCCAGCAGTCGGCCGGGGGACGAGCAGTACTTC. The complete variable domain, with remaining parts taken from reference TRBV5-1 and TRBJ2-7, reads KAGVTQTPRYLIKTRGQQVTLSCSPISGHRSVSWYQQTPGQGLQFLFEYFSETQRNKGNFPGRFSGRQFSNSRSEMNVSTLELGDSALYLCASSRPGDEQYFGPGTRLTVT.

This rearrangement joins TRBV6-5 to TRBJ1-2; 7 nucleotides agree with TRBD1. Germline V gene lookup returns CDR1 MNHEY and CDR2 SVGAGI. The CDR3 totals 14 residues. The ends lost 5 bases at V and 3 bases at J; junction bases unmatched: 6. CDR3 in DNA: TGTGCCAGCAGTATTGGACAGGAACACTATGGCTACACCTTC. Its translation is CASSIGQEHYGYTF.

This clone is a singleton in its sample. The J gene is TRBJ2-2, the V gene TRBV7-3; D may be TRBD2 (6 bases). This CDR3 region has 14 residues. Germline V gene data show CDR1 as SGHTA and CDR2 as FQGTGA. Trimming stripped 4 bases from V and 6 bases from J, with 12 bases between. The CDR3 protein is CASSSAGSPGELFF. The CDR3, as DNA: TGTGCCAGCAGCTCCGCCGGGAGTCCCGGGGAGCTGTTTTTT.

This rearrangement joins TRBV4-2 to TRBJ2-7; no clear D. The CDR3 covers 13 residues. Trimming took off 4 bases at V and 4 bases at J, with 11 bases between the two ends. Germline V gene lookup returns CDR1 LGHNA and CDR2 YNFKEQ. The CDR3 DNA sequence: TGTGCCAGCAGCCCAAGTATGGGATACGAGCAGTACTTC. Its protein is CASSPSMGYEQYF.

The chain carries TRBV9 and TRBJ2-5, with 7 positions matching TRBD1. V was clipped by 2 bases and J by 2 bases; unmatched bases: 6. The CDR3 runs 15 residues. Per the germline V gene, CDR1 is SGDLS and CDR2 is YYNGEE. CDR3 sequence: CASSVGTALQETQYF. The CDR3 DNA follows: TGTGCCAGCAGCGTCGGGACAGCATTACAAGAGACCCAGTACTTC.

The chain recombines TRBV2 with TRBJ2-1; 8 bases line up with TRBD2. Germline V gene data show CDR1 as SNHLY and CDR2 as FYNNEI. V shed 3 bases and J 5 bases; nucleotides not matched to a gene: 6. The CDR3 extends over 15 amino acids. DNA for the CDR3: TGTGCCAGCAGTGACGGGGCGGGGGGCAACAATGAGCAGTTCTTC. As protein: CASSDGAGGNNEQFF.

The V call is TRBV4-1, the J call TRBJ1-2; D may be TRBD1 (5 bases). Germline assignment: CDR1 MGHRA and CDR2 YSYEKL. This CDR3 comprises 16 residues. The V end lost 0 bases, the J end lost 4 bases, and 15 bases lay between the germline ends. This chain's CDR3 is CASSQEGTASRYGYTF. CDR3 coding DNA: TGCGCCAGCAGCCAAGAAGGGACGGCCAGTCGCTATGGCTACACCTTC.

The V and J genes are TRBV9 and TRBJ1-4; D perhaps matches TRBD1 (5 bases). In germline, CDR1 is SGDLS, CDR2 YYNGEE. CDR3 length: 15 amino acids. The germline V and J ends were trimmed by 4 bases and 0 bases, with 10 bases remaining between them. CDR3 in DNA: TGTGCCAGCAGCACAACAGGCACAACTAATGAAAAACTGTTTTTT. This gives the protein CASSTTGTTNEKLFF.